The T cell receptor beta chain under discussion was sequenced for a study of T cells in Graves' hyperthyroidism and ophthalmopathy. In the study overall: Sampling of peripheral blood happened at initial diagnosis, prior to any treatment.

Study-wide findings and caveats: The authors' 13 V-J model separated ophthalmopathy from stable hyperthyroidism. Clonotypes that were expanded in thyroid above 0.001 mostly appeared in blood too.

The CDR3 spans 15 residues. The trim removed 6 bases at V and 3 bases at J, leaving 8 bases unmatched. Germline loops: CDR1 WSHSY, CDR2 SAAADI. Each 10 ml fresh peripheral blood draw supplied the PBMCs. This clonotype was detected a few times. Its matching antigen is unknown. From RNA transcripts, TCR beta CDR3 regions were amplified. HTBI primers were employed in a first-round RT-PCR of the TCR CDR3. MiXCR was run by TCRdb on the multiplex PCR reads, yielding one entry per CDR3 protein. Here the sample spans about 560,000 distinct CDR3 sequences, 16% being singletons. This TCR was sampled from a woman aged 18 to 35 with Graves' hyperthyroidism. This chain links TRBV10-2 with TRBJ2-3, with 8 bases lining up with TRBD2. The sequencing input was blood. The CDR3 region is CASRRGAGGTDTQYF. The CDR3 DNA reads as TGCGCCAGCAGGCGGGGGGCCGGGGGAACAGATACGCAGTATTTT.